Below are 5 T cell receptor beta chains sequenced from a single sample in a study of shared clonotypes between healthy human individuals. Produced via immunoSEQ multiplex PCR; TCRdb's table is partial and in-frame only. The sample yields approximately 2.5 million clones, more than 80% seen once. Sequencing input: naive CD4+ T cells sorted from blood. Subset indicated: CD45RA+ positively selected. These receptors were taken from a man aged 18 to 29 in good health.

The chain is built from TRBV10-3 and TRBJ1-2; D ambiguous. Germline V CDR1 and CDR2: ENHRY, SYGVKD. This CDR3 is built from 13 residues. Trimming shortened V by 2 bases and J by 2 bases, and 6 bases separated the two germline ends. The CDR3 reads CAISERDNYGYTF. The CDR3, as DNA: TGTGCCATCAGTGAGCGTGACAACTATGGCTACACCTTC.

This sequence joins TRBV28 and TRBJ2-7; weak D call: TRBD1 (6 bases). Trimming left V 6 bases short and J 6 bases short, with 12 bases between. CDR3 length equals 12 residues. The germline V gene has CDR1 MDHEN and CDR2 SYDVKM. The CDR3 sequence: CASRATGFEQYF. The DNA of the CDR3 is TGTGCCAGCAGGGCTACAGGGTTCGAGCAGTACTTC. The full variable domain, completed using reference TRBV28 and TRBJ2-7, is DVKVTQSSRYLVKRTGEKVFLECVQDMDHENMFWYRQDPGLGLRLIYFSYDVKMKEKGDIPEGYSVSREKKERFSLILESASTNQTSMYLCASRATGFEQYFGPGTRLTVT.

CDR3 sequence (DNA): TGTGCCAGCAGCCCTACAGGGCTCACCATATATTTT. This sequence encodes CASSPTGLTIYF. The chain employs TRBV7-6 and TRBJ1-3; tentatively, D is TRBD1 (6 bases). The CDR3 has 12 residues. Trimming cost V 5 bases and J 9 bases, with 11 bases left between them. Germline CDR1 and CDR2: SGHVS and FNYEAQ.

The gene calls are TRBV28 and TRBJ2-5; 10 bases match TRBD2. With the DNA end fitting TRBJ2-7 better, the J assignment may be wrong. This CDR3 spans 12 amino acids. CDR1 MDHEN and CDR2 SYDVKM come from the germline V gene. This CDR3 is CASGTSADEQYF. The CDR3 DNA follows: TGTGCCAGTGGGACTAGCGCGGACGAGCAGTACTTC.

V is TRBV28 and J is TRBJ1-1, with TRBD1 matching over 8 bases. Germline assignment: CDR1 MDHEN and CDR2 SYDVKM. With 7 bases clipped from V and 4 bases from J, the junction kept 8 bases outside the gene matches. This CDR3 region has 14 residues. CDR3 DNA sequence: TGTGCCAGCATTCCCAGGGGGCGCGGCACTGAAGCTTTCTTT. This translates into CASIPRGRGTEAFF.